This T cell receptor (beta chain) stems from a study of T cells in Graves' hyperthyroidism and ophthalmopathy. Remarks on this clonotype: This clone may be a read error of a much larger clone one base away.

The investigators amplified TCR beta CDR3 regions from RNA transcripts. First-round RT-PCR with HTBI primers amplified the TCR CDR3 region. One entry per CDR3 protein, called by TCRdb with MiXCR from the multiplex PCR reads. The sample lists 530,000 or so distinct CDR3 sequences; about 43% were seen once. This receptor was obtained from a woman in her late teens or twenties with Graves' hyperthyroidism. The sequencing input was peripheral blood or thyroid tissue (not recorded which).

CDR3 DNA: TGTGCCAGCAGGGGGACTAGCGAAGAGACCCAGTACTTC. It encodes CASRGTSEETQYF. This chain uses TRBV6-6 with TRBJ2-5; 10 bases fit TRBD2. CDR3 length: 13 amino acids. The V and J ends lost 6 bases and 3 bases, in that order; junction bases with no gene match: 1. CDR1 is MNHNY and CDR2 is SVGAGI in the germline V gene (reference sequence).